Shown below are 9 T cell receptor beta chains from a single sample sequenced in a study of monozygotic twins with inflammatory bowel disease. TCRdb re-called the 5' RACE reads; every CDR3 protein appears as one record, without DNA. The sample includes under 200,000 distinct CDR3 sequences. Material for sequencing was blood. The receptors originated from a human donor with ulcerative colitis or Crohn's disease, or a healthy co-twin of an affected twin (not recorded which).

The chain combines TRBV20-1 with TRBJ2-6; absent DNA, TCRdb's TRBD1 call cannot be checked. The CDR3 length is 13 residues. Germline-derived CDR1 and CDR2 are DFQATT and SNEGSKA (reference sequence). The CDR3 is CSAYRAGANVLTF.

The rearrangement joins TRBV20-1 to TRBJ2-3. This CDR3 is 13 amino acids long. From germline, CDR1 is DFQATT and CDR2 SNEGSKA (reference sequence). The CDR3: CSASQMGTSTQYF.

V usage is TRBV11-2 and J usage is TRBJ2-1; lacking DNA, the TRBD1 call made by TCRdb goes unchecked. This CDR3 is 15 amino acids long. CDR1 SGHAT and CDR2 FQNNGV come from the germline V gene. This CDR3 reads CASSRTGSIEVEQFF.

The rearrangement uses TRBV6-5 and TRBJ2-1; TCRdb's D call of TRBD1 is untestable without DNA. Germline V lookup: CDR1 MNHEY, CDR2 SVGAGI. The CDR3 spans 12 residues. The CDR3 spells CASSGGPGEQFF.

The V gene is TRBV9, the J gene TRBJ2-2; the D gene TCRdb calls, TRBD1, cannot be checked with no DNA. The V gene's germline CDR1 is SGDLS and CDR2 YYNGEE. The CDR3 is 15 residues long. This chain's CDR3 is CASSVRQTLTGELFF.

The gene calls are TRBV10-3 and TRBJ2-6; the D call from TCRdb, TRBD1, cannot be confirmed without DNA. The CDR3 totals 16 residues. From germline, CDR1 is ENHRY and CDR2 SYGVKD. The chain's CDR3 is CAISESTGAGANVLTF.

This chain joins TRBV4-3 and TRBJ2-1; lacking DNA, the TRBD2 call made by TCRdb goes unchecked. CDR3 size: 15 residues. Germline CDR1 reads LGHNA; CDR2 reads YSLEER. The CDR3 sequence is CASSLFSGSANEQFF.

This chain's CDR3 is CASSYFQGAGSPLHF. V usage is TRBV6-5 and J usage is TRBJ1-6; with no DNA, the TCRdb D assignment of TRBD1 cannot be verified. Germline CDR1 reads MNHEY; CDR2 reads SVGAGI. The length of the CDR3 is 15 residues.

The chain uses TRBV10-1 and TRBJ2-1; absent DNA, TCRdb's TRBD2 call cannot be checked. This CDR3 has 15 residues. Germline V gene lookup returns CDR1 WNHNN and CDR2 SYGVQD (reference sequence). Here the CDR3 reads CASSDQGLNYNEQFF.